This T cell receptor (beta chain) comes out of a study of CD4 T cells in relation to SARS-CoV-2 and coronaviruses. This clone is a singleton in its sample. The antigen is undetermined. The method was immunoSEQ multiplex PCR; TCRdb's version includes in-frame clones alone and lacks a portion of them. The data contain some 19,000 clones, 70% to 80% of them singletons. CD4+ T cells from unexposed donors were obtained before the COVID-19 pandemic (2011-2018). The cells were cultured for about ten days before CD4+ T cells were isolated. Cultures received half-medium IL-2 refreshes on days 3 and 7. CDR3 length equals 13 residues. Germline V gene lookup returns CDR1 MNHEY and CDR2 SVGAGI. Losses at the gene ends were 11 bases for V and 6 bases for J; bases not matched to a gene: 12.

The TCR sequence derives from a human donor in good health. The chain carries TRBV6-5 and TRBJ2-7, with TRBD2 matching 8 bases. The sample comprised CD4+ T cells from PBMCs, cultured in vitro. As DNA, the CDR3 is TGTGCCGCCCGGGAGGGGGGGGTGGGCGAGCAGTACTTC. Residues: CAAREGGVGEQYF.